The 5 T cell receptor beta chains given below trace back to one sample, sequenced in a study of early T cells in non-severe SARS-CoV-2 infection. TCRdb called the 5' RACE reads again in MiXCR, with one record for every CDR3 protein. Of 50,000 to 65,000 distinct CDR3 sequences listed, 20% to 25% were seen once; the top ten hold more than 15%. The specimen was whole blood, collected at baseline. The receptors derive from an adult who was a healthcare worker with PCR-confirmed SARS-CoV-2 infection or an uninfected control (not recorded which).

The chain recombines TRBV12-5 with TRBJ1-1, with TRBD1 matching over 8 bases. Germline V gene sequence: CDR1 LGHNT, CDR2 FRNRAP. Losses at the gene ends were 6 bases for V and 0 bases for J; bases not matched to a gene: 6. This CDR3 is 15 amino acids long. CDR3 protein: CASGIGTGMNTEAFF. In nucleotides, the CDR3 is TGTGCTAGTGGGATCGGGACAGGCATGAACACTGAAGCTTTCTTT.

This clonotype occurred many times. This chain uses TRBV18 with TRBJ1-2; no firm D call. Trimming took 1 base from V and 5 from J, leaving 5 bases between them. Germline CDR1 is KGHSH and CDR2 is LQKENI. The CDR3 covers 12 residues. The DNA for the CDR3 is TGTGCCAGCTCACCACTTGATTATGGCTACACCTTC. Translated, it gives CASSPLDYGYTF.

The chain recombines TRBV3-1 with TRBJ1-1, with D possibly matching TRBD1 (5 bases). This CDR3 region has 15 residues. Trimming removed 0 bases from V and 8 bases from J, with 16 bases in between. CDR1 and CDR2 (germline): LGHDT, YNNKEL (reference sequence). The CDR3 spells CASSQDGSWGFEAFF. The CDR3 DNA is TGTGCCAGCAGCCAAGATGGGAGTTGGGGGTTCGAAGCTTTCTTT.

This clonotype has ten or more counts. The J gene is TRBJ2-7, the V gene TRBV11-1, with TRBD2 identical over 7 bases. Germline V CDR1 and CDR2: SGHAT, FQDESV (reference sequence). This CDR3 spans 16 amino acids. The ends lost 1 base at V and 0 bases at J; junction bases unmatched: 6. CDR3 nucleotides: TGTGCCAGCAGCTTAGGTGGCGGGAGAAGCTCCTACGAGCAGTACTTC. Translation: CASSLGGGRSSYEQYF.

This clonotype was counted between two and nine times. The CDR3 loop is CASSPFGGEAYEQYF. As DNA, the CDR3 is TGTGCCAGCTCACCATTCGGAGGGGAAGCCTACGAGCAGTACTTC. The rearrangement joins TRBV18 to TRBJ2-7, with D maybe TRBD2 (6 bases). The CDR3 has 15 amino acids. V lost 2 bases, J lost 2 bases, and 13 bases lay in between. CDR1 KGHSH and CDR2 LQKENI come from the germline V gene.